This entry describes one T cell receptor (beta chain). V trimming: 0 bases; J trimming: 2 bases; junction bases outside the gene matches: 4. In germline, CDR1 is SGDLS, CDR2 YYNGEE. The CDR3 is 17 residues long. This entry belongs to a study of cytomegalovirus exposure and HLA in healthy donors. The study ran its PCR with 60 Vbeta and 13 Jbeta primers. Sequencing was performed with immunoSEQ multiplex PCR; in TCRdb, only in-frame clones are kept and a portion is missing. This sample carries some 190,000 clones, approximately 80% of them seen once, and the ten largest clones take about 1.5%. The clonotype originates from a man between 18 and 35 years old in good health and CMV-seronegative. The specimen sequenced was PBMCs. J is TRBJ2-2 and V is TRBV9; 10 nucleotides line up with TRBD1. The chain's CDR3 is CASSVAGQGINTGELFF. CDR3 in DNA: TGTGCCAGCAGCGTAGCGGGACAGGGGATTAACACCGGGGAGCTGTTTTTT.